These T cell receptor beta chains were read from a single sample in a study of OX40 agonist ivuxolimab in advanced cancers. The protocol was immunoSEQ multiplex PCR, while the TCRdb copy is restricted to in-frame clones and leaves out a portion. The sample yields roughly 74,000 clones, 80% to 85% seen once. The sequencing used CD4+ or CD8+ T cells sorted from blood, collected in a trial of the OX40 agonist ivuxolimab. The receptors come from an adult with an advanced solid tumor such as melanoma, head and neck, liver or kidney cancer. CDR3s include the opening cysteine and the closing phenylalanine or tryptophan. A D gene is named only where the DNA matches it firmly. The size of a clone is reported for some rows only, either as once, few or many, or as a class for expanded clones.

abundance	j_gene	d_gene	v_gene	CDR3aa	CDR3nt
NA	TRBJ1-4	TRBD1	TRBV7-2	CASSLAHRGNEKLFF	TGTGCCAGCAGCTTAGCCCACAGGGGTAATGAAAAACTGTTTTTT
NA	TRBJ1-5	NA	TRBV10-2	CASSESMGGTNQPQHF	TGCGCCAGCAGTGAGTCAATGGGAGGGACTAATCAGCCCCAGCATTTT
NA	TRBJ1-2	TRBD1	TRBV15	CATSRTGTGNYGYTF	TGTGCCACCAGCAGAACCGGGACAGGGAACTATGGCTACACCTTC
NA	TRBJ2-1	NA	TRBV29-1	CSVYGDEQFF	TGCAGCGTTTACGGTGATGAGCAGTTCTTC
NA	TRBJ1-4	NA	TRBV7-7	CASSLSPPGTNEKLFF	TGTGCCAGCAGCTTATCGCCCCCAGGGACTAATGAAAAACTGTTTTTT
NA	TRBJ2-6	TRBD2	TRBV4-1	CASGRGGSSGANVLTF	TGCGCCAGCGGCCGGGGGGGGAGTTCTGGGGCCAACGTCCTGACTTTC
NA	TRBJ1-5	TRBD1	TRBV2	CASSGGQGLQPQHF	TGTGCCAGCAGTGGGGGACAGGGGCTGCAGCCCCAGCATTTT
NA	TRBJ1-5	NA	TRBV7-2	CASSLVMGRQPQHF	TGTGCCAGCAGCTTAGTGATGGGACGTCAGCCCCAGCATTTT
NA	TRBJ2-5	NA	TRBV29-1	CSVPPGGARETQYF	TGCAGCGTCCCACCAGGGGGGGCGCGGGAGACCCAGTACTTC
NA	TRBJ2-2	TRBD1	TRBV6-6	CASSPGTGVTGELFF	TGTGCCAGCAGCCCCGGGACAGGGGTTACCGGGGAGCTGTTTTTT
NA	TRBJ1-1	NA	TRBV2	CASSLGRNTEAFF	TGTGCCAGCAGTTTGGGACGGAACACTGAAGCTTTCTTT
NA	TRBJ2-1	NA	TRBV19	CASSKPYSSWQFF	TGTGCCAGTAGTAAGCCCTATTCAAGTTGGCAGTTCTTC
NA	TRBJ1-2	NA	TRBV9	CASSRNSNYGYTF	TGTGCCAGCAGCCGAAACTCTAACTATGGCTACACCTTC
NA	TRBJ1-2	TRBD1	TRBV19	CASSMEDRGGYTF	TGTGCCAGTAGTATGGAGGACAGGGGAGGCTACACCTTC
NA	TRBJ2-1	NA	TRBV20-1	CSGDVRGEQFF	TGCAGTGGAGACGTAAGAGGTGAGCAGTTCTTC
NA	TRBJ2-1	TRBD2	TRBV7-9	CASSLERASGLYNEQFF	TGTGCCAGCAGCTTAGAAAGGGCTAGCGGACTCTACAATGAGCAGTTCTTC
NA	TRBJ1-1	NA	TRBV19	CASSIMGGEGTEAFF	TGTGCCAGTAGTATCATGGGGGGTGAGGGCACTGAAGCTTTCTTT
NA	TRBJ1-2	NA	TRBV7-2	CASSLAGRGQGYTF	TGTGCCAGCAGCTTAGCCGGCAGGGGCCAAGGCTACACCTTC
NA	TRBJ2-1	NA	TRBV29-1	CSVDFGSGFRGEQFF	TGCAGCGTTGATTTTGGATCGGGGTTTCGGGGTGAGCAGTTCTTC
few	TRBJ2-1	TRBD2	TRBV9	CASSGTSGRTEQFF	TGTGCCAGCAGCGGGACTAGCGGGAGGACGGAACAGTTCTTC
NA	TRBJ1-2	TRBD1	TRBV4-3	CASSQDLVGTGYSYGYTF	TGCGCCAGCAGCCAAGATCTGGTGGGGACAGGGTATAGCTATGGCTACACCTTC
NA	TRBJ2-7	TRBD2	TRBV15	CATSGGGLAGDEQYF	TGTGCCACCAGCGGAGGAGGACTAGCGGGGGACGAGCAGTACTTC
NA	TRBJ2-7	TRBD1	TRBV6-1	CASSLSGTAAYEQYF	TGTGCCAGCAGTCTTTCCGGGACAGCCGCCTACGAGCAGTACTTC
NA	TRBJ2-6	NA	TRBV28	CASSSPFSGANVLTF	TGTGCCAGCAGTTCCCCTTTCTCTGGGGCCAACGTCCTGACTTTC
NA	TRBJ1-5	TRBD1	TRBV6-5	CASSYGDRAVEPQHF	TGTGCCAGCAGTTACGGTGACAGGGCGGTTGAGCCCCAGCATTTT
few	TRBJ2-7	NA	TRBV7-2	CASSPGLNSYEQYF	TGTGCCAGCAGCCCGGGACTTAACTCCTACGAGCAGTACTTC
NA	TRBJ2-2	TRBD2	TRBV5-1	CASSLLSSGSYTGELFF	TGCGCCAGCAGCTTACTCTCTAGCGGGAGTTACACCGGGGAGCTGTTTTTT
once	TRBJ1-3	NA	TRBV6-5	CASQAGLSGNTIYF	TGTGCCAGCCAAGCAGGCCTCTCTGGAAACACCATATATTTT
NA	TRBJ2-7	TRBD1	TRBV18	CASSPPFSQGADEQYF	TGTGCCAGCTCACCACCCTTCAGTCAGGGGGCGGACGAGCAGTACTTC
NA	TRBJ2-3	TRBD2	TRBV2	CASSESSGGALWW	TGTGCCAGCAGTGAAAGTAGCGGGGGGGCTCTTTGGTGG
NA	TRBJ2-5	NA	TRBV7-2	CASSYLIAGETQYF	TGTGCCAGCAGCTACCTTATAGCAGGAGAGACCCAGTACTTC
once	TRBJ1-3	NA	TRBV7-2	CASSRMGGAGGNTIYF	TGTGCCAGCAGCAGGATGGGGGGCGCGGGTGGAAACACCATATATTTT
once	TRBJ1-2	NA	TRBV19	CASSIGGEPNYGYTF	TGTGCCAGTAGTATAGGGGGAGAGCCCAACTATGGCTACACCTTC
NA	TRBJ2-2	NA	TRBV5-1	CASSLGQYTGELFF	TGCGCCAGCAGCTTGGGACAGTACACCGGGGAGCTGTTTTTT
NA	TRBJ2-1	NA	TRBV7-2	CASSPNYNEQFF	TGTGCCAGCAGCCCGAACTACAATGAGCAGTTCTTC
NA	TRBJ2-7	NA	TRBV15	CATSRDGGLEQYF	TGTGCCACCAGCAGAGATGGGGGCCTTGAGCAGTACTTC
NA	TRBJ2-5	NA	TRBV30	CAWSTGGGETQYF	TGTGCCTGGAGTACGGGGGGCGGGGAGACCCAGTACTTC
NA	TRBJ2-2	NA	TRBV2	CASSRPGRHRAGELFF	TGTGCCAGCAGTCGACCGGGGCGACATAGGGCCGGGGAGCTGTTTTTT
NA	TRBJ1-3	NA	TRBV28	CASTSRGSTIYF	TGTGCCAGCACCTCCCGGGGGAGCACCATATATTTT
NA	TRBJ2-2	NA	TRBV11-2	CASSFINFGGGELFF	TGTGCCAGCAGCTTTATAAATTTTGGCGGCGGGGAGCTGTTTTTT
NA	TRBJ2-1	NA	TRBV9	CASSVGSTYNEQFF	TGTGCCAGCAGCGTCGGTAGTACCTACAATGAGCAGTTCTTC
NA	TRBJ2-3	TRBD2	TRBV28	CASSSLAGVADTQYF	TGTGCCAGCAGTTCCCTAGCGGGAGTGGCAGATACGCAGTATTTT
NA	TRBJ1-2	NA	TRBV28	CASSQRTGGYTF	TGTGCCAGCAGCCAACGGACGGGTGGCTACACCTTC
few	TRBJ2-1	NA	TRBV6-4	CASSDTDSSYNEQFF	TGTGCCAGCAGTGACACCGACAGCTCCTACAATGAGCAGTTCTTC
NA	TRBJ2-7	NA	TRBV19	CAPMEASYEQYF	TGTGCCCCTATGGAAGCCTCCTACGAGCAGTACTTC
NA	TRBJ1-6	NA	TRBV7-6	CASSLGQNESPLHF	TGTGCCAGCAGCTTAGGGCAGAATGAGTCACCCCTCCACTTT
once	TRBJ1-1	NA	TRBV28	CASRQGYQNTEAFF	TGTGCCAGCAGGCAGGGATATCAGAACACTGAAGCTTTCTTT
few	TRBJ2-5	TRBD1	TRBV19	CASNSPRGSQETQYF	TGTGCCAGTAATTCGCCCAGGGGGAGTCAAGAGACCCAGTACTTC
NA	TRBJ2-3	TRBD1	TRBV28	CATRTGTSTDTQYF	TGTGCCACTCGGACAGGAACGAGCACAGATACGCAGTATTTT
NA	TRBJ1-3	NA	TRBV2	CASRLRGSGNTIYF	TGTGCCAGCAGGCTCAGGGGCTCTGGAAACACCATATATTTT
NA	TRBJ2-1	TRBD2	TRBV11-3	CASSFSGGEYNEQFF	TGTGCCAGCAGCTTTAGCGGGGGGGAATACAATGAGCAGTTCTTC
NA	TRBJ1-6	NA	TRBV4-2	CASSPDLLGGGSPLHF	TGTGCCAGCAGCCCGGACCTCCTTGGGGGGGGCTCACCCCTCCACTTT
once	TRBJ2-2	TRBD1	TRBV28	CASRPGQANGELFF	TGTGCCAGCAGACCCGGACAGGCCAACGGGGAGCTGTTTTTT
few	TRBJ2-5	TRBD2	TRBV4-3	CASSQGVAGYQETQYF	TGCGCCAGCAGCCAAGGGGTAGCGGGGTACCAAGAGACCCAGTACTTC
few	TRBJ2-1	TRBD2	TRBV2	CASSGEGTNEQFF	TGTGCCAGCAGTGGGGAGGGCACAAATGAGCAGTTCTTC